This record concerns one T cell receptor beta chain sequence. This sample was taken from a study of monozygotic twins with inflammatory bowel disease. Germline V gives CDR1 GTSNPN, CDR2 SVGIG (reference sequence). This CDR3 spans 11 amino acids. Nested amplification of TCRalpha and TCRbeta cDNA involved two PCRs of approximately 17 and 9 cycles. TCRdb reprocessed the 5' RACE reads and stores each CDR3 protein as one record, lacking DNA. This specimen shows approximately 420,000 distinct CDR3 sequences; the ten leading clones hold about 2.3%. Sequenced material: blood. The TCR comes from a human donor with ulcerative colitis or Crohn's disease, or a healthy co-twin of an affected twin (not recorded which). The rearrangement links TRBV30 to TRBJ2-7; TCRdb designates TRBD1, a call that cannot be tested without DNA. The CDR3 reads CAWKNRDEQYF.